Sequencing of this TCR beta chain was carried out in a study of patients and donors after allogeneic stem cell transplantation. TCRdb reprocessed the RT-PCR reads with MiXCR, giving one entry per CDR3 protein. The repertoire holds approximately 150,000 distinct CDR3 sequences, with 24% as singletons. Germline-derived CDR1 and CDR2 are SGHRS and YFSETQ. The ends were cut back, 2 bases at V and 0 bases at J, with 8 bases in the middle. The CDR3 sequence is 14 residues long. Sequencing was done on a sample of blood, either unsorted or a sorted T cell fraction (not recorded which). The source is a human donor who was either an allogeneic HSCT recipient or a stem cell or donor lymphocyte infusion donor (not recorded which). It is not recorded whose cells these are; they may come from a transplant donor. V and J are TRBV5-1 and TRBJ1-1; the D is unclear. The CDR3, as DNA: TGCGCCAGCAGCTTTGGGTTCATGAACACTGAAGCTTTCTTT. Protein sequence: CASSFGFMNTEAFF.